This TCR beta chain comes out of a study of T cell responses to AZD1222 COVID-19 vaccine. Study-wide background: Samples with a second dose at about 4 or about 12 weeks were pooled together. Study-level findings and limits: Reportedly, nearly half of unique spike TCRs recognized epitopes outside B.1.351/B.1.1.7 mutations. Spike-specific TCR breadth and depth went up after people got two AZD1222 doses.

This clone has more than one count but fewer than ten. Its antigen is not known. The CDR3 spans 14 residues. V dropped 4 bases and J dropped 1 base, with 10 bases sitting between them. The V gene's germline CDR1 is SGHRS and CDR2 YFSETQ. Profiled with immunoSEQ multiplex PCR; TCRdb holds only in-frame clones, not every one. Of 72,000 or so clones in the sample, around 85% were seen once. Sample: peripheral blood, taken on day 0 of AZD1222 vaccination. V usage is TRBV5-1 and J usage is TRBJ2-3; D is unresolved. The receptor's source is an adult in good health. The CDR3 nucleotides read TGCGCCAGCAGCCGGACCCGAGGCACAGATACGCAGTATTTT. Its translation: CASSRTRGTDTQYF.